Below, 8 T cell receptor beta chains from the same sample are listed, as sequenced in a study of blood T cell repertoires in COVID-19. The protocol was immunoSEQ multiplex PCR, while the TCRdb copy is restricted to in-frame clones and leaves out a portion. The sample contains about 210,000 clones, about 83% of which appear only once. Sequencing was done on a sample of peripheral blood. Every receptor here comes from a woman aged 50 to 65 with active or convalescent COVID-19.

The chain combines TRBV7-9 with TRBJ1-5; D is unresolved. Trimming shortened V by 5 bases and J by 1 base, and 9 bases separated the two germline ends. This CDR3 contains 14 residues. In germline, CDR1 is SEHNR, CDR2 FQNEAQ (reference sequence). CDR3 protein: CASSTAGSNQPQHF. As DNA, the CDR3 is TGTGCCAGCAGCACAGCGGGGAGCAATCAGCCCCAGCATTTT.

This chain connects TRBV6-5 to TRBJ1-2, with 7 bases identical to TRBD1. The V gene's germline CDR1 is MNHEY and CDR2 SVGAGI. V trimming: 2 bases; J trimming: 8 bases; junction bases outside the gene matches: 5. The CDR3 contains 13 residues. The CDR3 spells CASSYEGAQGYTF. The CDR3 DNA reads as TGTGCCAGCAGTTACGAGGGGGCGCAGGGCTACACCTTC.

This clone occurred a few times. CDR3: CASSYSSGYYGYTF. In DNA, the CDR3 is TGTGCCAGCAGTTACTCATCGGGGTACTATGGCTACACCTTC. The chain links TRBV6-6 to TRBJ1-2; D not resolved. Germline assignment: CDR1 MNHNY and CDR2 SVGAGI (reference sequence). This CDR3 comprises 14 residues. Between the trimmed V and J ends, which lost 0 bases and 3 bases, there was a span of 8 bases.

The chain is built from TRBV19 and TRBJ2-6; weak D call: TRBD2 (6 bases). CDR3 size: 16 residues. V was shortened by 1 base and J by 4 bases, with 11 bases between the two germline ends. Looked up from germline, CDR1 is LNHDA and CDR2 is SQIVND (reference sequence). The CDR3 protein is CASSIGPGVGANVLTF. The CDR3 DNA follows: TGTGCCAGTAGTATAGGACCGGGGGTCGGGGCCAACGTCCTGACTTTC.

The V call is TRBV2, the J call TRBJ2-2; 11 bases map to TRBD1. Losses at the gene ends were 5 bases for V and 6 bases for J; bases not matched to a gene: 2. The CDR3 spans 14 residues. The germline CDR1 and CDR2 sequences are SNHLY and FYNNEI. The CDR3: CASSRDRGSGELFF. The DNA of the CDR3 is TGTGCCAGCAGTAGGGACAGGGGGTCCGGGGAGCTGTTTTTT.

The table lists this clone with a count of one. CDR3 sequence reads: CSALDFGEAFF. The CDR3 nucleotides read TGCAGTGCTTTGGATTTCGGGGAAGCTTTCTTT. This chain connects TRBV20-1 to TRBJ1-1; no clear D gene. Looked up from germline, CDR1 is DFQATT and CDR2 is SNEGSKA (reference sequence). This CDR3 comprises 11 residues. Trimming cost V 5 bases and J 8 bases, with 12 bases left between them.

This rearrangement joins TRBV7-6 to TRBJ2-3; D is possibly TRBD2 (7 bases). In germline, CDR1 is SGHVS, CDR2 FNYEAQ. Trimming removed 5 bases at V and 8 bases at J, with 23 bases between. This CDR3 is built from 16 residues. The DNA of the CDR3 is TGTGCCAGCAGCCGGCGGGGGCGGGGGCCACCCCGTACGCAGTATTTT. Its protein is CASSRRGRGPPRTQYF.

The rearrangement joins TRBV11-2 to TRBJ2-5; TRBD2 aligns across 12 bases. This CDR3 contains 15 residues. Trimming removed 4 bases from V and 5 bases from J; junction bases left unmatched: 5. From germline, CDR1 is SGHAT and CDR2 FQNNGV. The chain's CDR3 is CASSSDGTSGETQYF. For the CDR3, the DNA is TGTGCCAGCAGCTCGGACGGGACTAGCGGGGAGACCCAGTACTTC.